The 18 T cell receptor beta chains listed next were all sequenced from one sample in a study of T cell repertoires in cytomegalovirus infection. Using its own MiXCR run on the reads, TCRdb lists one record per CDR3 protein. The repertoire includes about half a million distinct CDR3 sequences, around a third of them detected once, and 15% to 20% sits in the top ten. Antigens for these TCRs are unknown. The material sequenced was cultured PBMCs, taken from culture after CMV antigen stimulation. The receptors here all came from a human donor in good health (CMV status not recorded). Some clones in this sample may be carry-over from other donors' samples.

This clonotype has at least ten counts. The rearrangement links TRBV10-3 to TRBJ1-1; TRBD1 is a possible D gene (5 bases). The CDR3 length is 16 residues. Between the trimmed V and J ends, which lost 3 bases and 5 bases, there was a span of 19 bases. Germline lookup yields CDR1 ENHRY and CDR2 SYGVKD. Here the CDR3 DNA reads TGTGCCATCAGTGACAGGGCCCAGACCACGTCGACTGAAGCTTTCTTT. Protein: CAISDRAQTTSTEAFF.

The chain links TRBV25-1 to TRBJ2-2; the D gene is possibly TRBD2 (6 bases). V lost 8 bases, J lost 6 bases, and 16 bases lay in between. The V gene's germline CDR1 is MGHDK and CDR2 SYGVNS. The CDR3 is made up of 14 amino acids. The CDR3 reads CASGDWNKAGELFF. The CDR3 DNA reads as TGTGCCAGCGGGGACTGGAACAAAGCCGGGGAGCTGTTTTTT.

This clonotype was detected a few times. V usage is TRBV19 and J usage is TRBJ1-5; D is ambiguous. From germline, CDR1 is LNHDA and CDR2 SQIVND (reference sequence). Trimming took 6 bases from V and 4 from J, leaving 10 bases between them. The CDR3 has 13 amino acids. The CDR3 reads CASSDNLNQPQHF. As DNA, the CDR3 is TGTGCCAGTAGCGACAACCTGAATCAGCCCCAGCATTTT.

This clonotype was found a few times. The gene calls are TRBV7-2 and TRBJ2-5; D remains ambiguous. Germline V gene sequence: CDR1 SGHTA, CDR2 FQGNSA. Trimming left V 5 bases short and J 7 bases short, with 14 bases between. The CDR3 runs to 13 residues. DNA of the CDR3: TGTGCCAGCAGCCTATCGGCCCTCGGGACCCAGTACTTC. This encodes CASSLSALGTQYF.

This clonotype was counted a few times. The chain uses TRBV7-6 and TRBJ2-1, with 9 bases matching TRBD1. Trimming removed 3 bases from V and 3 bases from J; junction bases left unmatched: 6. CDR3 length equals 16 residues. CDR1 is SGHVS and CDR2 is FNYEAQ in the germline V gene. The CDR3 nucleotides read TGTGCCAGCAGCTTGGGGGACAGGGCAGGCTACAATGAGCAGTTCTTC. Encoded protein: CASSLGDRAGYNEQFF.

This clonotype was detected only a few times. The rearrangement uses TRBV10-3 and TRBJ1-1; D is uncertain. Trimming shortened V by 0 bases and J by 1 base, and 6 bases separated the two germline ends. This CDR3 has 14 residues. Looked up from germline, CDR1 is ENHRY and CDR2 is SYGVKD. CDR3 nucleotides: TGTGCCATCAGTGAGTCGATAGGGAACACTGAAGCTTTCTTT. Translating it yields CAISESIGNTEAFF.

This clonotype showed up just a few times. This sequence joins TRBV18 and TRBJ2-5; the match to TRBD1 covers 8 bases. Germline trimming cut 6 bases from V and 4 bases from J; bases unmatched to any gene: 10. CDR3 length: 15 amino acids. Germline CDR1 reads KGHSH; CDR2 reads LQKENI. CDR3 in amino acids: CASSAEAGGRETQYF. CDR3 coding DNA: TGTGCCAGCTCCGCCGAAGCAGGGGGCCGAGAGACCCAGTACTTC. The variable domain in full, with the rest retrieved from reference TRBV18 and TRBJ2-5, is NAGVMQNPRHLVRRRGQEARLRCSPMKGHSHVYWYRQLPEEGLKFMVYLQKENIIDESGMPKERFSAEFPKEGPSILRIQQVVRGDSAAYFCASSAEAGGRETQYFGPGTRLLVL.

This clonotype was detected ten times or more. The CDR3 loop is CASSPRSSGNNEQFF. CDR3 in DNA: TGTGCCAGCAGTCCACGTTCTAGCGGGAACAATGAGCAGTTCTTC. J is TRBJ2-1 and V is TRBV12-3 or TRBV12-4; 9 bases line up with TRBD2. This CDR3 contains 15 residues. Losses at the gene ends were 5 bases for V and 5 bases for J; bases not matched to a gene: 7.

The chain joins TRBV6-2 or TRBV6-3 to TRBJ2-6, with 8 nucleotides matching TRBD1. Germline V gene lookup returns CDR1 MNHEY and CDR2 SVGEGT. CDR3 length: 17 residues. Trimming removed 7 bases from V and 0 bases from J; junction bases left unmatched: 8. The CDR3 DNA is TGTGCCAGCACCCGGGGCAGGGGGCGCTCTGGGGCCAACGTCCTGACTTTC. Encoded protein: CASTRGRGRSGANVLTF.

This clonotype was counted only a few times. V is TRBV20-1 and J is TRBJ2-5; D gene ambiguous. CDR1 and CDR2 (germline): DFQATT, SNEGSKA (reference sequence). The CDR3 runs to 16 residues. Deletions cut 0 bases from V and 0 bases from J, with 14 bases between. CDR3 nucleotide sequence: TGCAGTGCTAGAGATAGTTTTCGGAGCAACCAAGAGACCCAGTACTTC. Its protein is CSARDSFRSNQETQYF.

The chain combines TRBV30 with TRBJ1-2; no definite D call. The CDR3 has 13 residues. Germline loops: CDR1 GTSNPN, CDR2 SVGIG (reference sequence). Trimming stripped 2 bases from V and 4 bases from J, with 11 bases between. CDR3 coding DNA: TGTGCCTGGAGTCCGACGGGTTCCTATGGCTACACCTTC. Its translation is CAWSPTGSYGYTF.

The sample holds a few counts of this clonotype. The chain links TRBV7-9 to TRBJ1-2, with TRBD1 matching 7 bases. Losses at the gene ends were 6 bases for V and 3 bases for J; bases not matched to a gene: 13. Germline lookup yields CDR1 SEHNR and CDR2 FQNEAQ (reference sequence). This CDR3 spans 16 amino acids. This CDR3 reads CASSDGRGPAHYGYTF. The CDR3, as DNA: TGTGCCAGCAGTGATGGAAGGGGGCCGGCCCACTATGGCTACACCTTC.

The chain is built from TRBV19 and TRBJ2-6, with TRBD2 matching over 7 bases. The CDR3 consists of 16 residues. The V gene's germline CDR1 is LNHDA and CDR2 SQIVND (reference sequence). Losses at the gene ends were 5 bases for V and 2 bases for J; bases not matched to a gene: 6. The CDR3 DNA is TGTGCCAGTAGTCGGACTAGTTTGGCTGGGGCCAACGTCCTGACTTTC. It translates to CASSRTSLAGANVLTF.

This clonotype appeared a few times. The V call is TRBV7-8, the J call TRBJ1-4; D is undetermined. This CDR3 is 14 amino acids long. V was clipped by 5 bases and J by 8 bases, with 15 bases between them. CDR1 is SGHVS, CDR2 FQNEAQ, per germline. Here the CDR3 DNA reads TGTGCCAGCAGCCCCAGCACCAGAGGGGAAAAACTGTTTTTT. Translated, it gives CASSPSTRGEKLFF.

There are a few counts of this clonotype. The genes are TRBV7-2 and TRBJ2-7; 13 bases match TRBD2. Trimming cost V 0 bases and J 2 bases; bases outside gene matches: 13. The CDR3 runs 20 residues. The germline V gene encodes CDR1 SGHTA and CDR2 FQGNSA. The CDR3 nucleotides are TGTGCCAGCAGCTTAGCCCACGGACTAGCGGGAGAGCCACCTGCCTACGAGCAGTACTTC. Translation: CASSLAHGLAGEPPAYEQYF.

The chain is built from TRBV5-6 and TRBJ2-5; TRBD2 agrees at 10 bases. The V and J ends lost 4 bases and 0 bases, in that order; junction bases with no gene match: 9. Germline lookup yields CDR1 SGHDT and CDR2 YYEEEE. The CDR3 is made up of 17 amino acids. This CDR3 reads CASSRKTSGFYQETQYF. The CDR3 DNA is TGTGCCAGCAGCCGGAAGACTAGCGGGTTTTACCAAGAGACCCAGTACTTC.

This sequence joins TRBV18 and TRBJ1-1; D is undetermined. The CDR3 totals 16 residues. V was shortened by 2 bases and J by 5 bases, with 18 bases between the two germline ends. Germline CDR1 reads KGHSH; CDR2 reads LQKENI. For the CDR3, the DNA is TGTGCCAGCTCACCAGGGTTGATTGGCGTCGGGACTGAAGCTTTCTTT. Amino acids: CASSPGLIGVGTEAFF. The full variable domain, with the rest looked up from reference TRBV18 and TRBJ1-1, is NAGVMQNPRHLVRRRGQEARLRCSPMKGHSHVYWYRQLPEEGLKFMVYLQKENIIDESGMPKERFSAEFPKEGPSILRIQQVVRGDSAAYFCASSPGLIGVGTEAFFGQGTRLTVV.

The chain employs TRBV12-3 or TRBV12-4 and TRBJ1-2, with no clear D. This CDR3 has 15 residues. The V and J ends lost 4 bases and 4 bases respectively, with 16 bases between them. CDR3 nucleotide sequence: TGTGCCAGCAGTTCTCAGACTGCCGCCTTCTATGGCTACACCTTC. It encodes CASSSQTAAFYGYTF.